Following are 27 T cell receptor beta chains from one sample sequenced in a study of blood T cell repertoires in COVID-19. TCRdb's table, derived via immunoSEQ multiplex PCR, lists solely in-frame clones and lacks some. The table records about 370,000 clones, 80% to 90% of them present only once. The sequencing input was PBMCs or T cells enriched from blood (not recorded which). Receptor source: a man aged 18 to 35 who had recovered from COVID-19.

CDR3 bases: TGTGCCAGCTCACCGACAGGGGGGGCTGAGCAGTTCTTC. It specifies CASSPTGGAEQFF. The chain couples TRBV18 to TRBJ2-1; the match to TRBD1 covers 9 bases. Germline V gives CDR1 KGHSH, CDR2 LQKENI. Trimming at V came to 3 bases and at J to 9 bases, leaving 3 bases not matched to a gene. CDR3 length: 13 amino acids.

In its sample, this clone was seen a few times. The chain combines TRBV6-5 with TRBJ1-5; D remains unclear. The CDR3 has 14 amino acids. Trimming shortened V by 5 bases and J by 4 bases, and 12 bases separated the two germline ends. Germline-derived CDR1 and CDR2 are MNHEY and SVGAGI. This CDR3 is CASSRAGRNQPQHF. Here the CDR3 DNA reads TGTGCCAGCAGTAGGGCCGGGAGGAATCAGCCCCAGCATTTT.

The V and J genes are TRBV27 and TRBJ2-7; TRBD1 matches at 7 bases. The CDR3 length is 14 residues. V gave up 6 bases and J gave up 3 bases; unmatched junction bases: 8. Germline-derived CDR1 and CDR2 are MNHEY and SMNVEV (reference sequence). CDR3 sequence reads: CASRRQGMGYEQYF. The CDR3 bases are TGTGCCAGCAGACGACAGGGAATGGGCTACGAGCAGTACTTC.

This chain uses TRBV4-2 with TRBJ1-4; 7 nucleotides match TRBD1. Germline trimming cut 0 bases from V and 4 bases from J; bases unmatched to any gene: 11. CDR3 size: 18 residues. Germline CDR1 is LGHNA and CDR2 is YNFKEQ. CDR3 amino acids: CASSQDPAGGSGNEKLFF. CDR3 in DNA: TGTGCCAGCAGCCAAGATCCCGCAGGGGGAAGTGGTAATGAAAAACTGTTTTTT.

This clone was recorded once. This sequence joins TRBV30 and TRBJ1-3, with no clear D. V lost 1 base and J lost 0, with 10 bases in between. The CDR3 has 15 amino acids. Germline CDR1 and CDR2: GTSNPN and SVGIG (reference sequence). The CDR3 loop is CAWSAPVSSGNTIYF. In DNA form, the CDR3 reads TGTGCCTGGAGTGCGCCGGTGAGCTCTGGAAACACCATATATTTT. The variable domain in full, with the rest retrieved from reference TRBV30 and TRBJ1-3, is SQTIHQWPATLVQPVGSPLSLECTVEGTSNPNLYWYRQAAGRGLQLLFYSVGIGQISSEVPQNLSASRPQDRQFILSSKKLLLSDSGFYLCAWSAPVSSGNTIYFGEGSWLTVV.

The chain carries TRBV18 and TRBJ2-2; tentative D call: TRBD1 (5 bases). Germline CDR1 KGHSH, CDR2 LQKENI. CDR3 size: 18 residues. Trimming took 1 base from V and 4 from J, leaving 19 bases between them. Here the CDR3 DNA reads TGTGCCAGCTCACCACTGACTGTTGGTACAGGATTCACCGGGGAGCTGTTTTTT. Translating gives CASSPLTVGTGFTGELFF.

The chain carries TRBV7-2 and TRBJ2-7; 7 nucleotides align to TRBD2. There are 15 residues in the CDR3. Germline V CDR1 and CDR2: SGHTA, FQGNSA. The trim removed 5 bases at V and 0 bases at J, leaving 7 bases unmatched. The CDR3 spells CASSLWGGSSYEQYF. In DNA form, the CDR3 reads TGTGCCAGCAGCCTATGGGGGGGGAGCTCCTACGAGCAGTACTTC.

CDR3 nucleotides: TGTGCCAGCAGAGCCTCCCTACGTTCACCCCTCCACTTT. This gives the protein CASRASLRSPLHF. The rearrangement uses TRBV2 and TRBJ1-6; D call uncertain. From germline, CDR1 is SNHLY and CDR2 FYNNEI. V was shortened by 6 bases and J by 9 bases, with 12 bases between the two germline ends. CDR3 size: 13 residues.

The CDR3 nucleotides are TGTGCCAGCAGTTTTCGGGGTCCACCGTTCGGGGAAAAGGCGACCGGGGAGCTGTTTTTT. This encodes CASSFRGPPFGEKATGELFF. The chain employs TRBV28 and TRBJ2-2, with D tentatively TRBD2 (5 bases). Germline CDR1 reads MDHEN; CDR2 reads SYDVKM. The CDR3 has 20 amino acids. Trimming shortened V by 3 bases and J by 5 bases, and 28 bases separated the two germline ends.

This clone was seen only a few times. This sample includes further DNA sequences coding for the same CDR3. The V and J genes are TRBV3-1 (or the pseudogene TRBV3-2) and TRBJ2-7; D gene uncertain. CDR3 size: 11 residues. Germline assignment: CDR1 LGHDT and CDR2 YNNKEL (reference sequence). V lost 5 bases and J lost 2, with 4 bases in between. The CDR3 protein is CASSSTYEQYF. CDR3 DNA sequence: TGTGCCAGCAGCTCAACCTACGAGCAGTACTTC.

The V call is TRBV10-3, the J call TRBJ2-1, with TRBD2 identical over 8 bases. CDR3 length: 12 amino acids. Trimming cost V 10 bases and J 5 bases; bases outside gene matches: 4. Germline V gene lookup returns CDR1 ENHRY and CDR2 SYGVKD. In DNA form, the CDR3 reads TGTGCCACGGGCGGGGGGCACAATGAGCAGTTCTTC. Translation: CATGGGHNEQFF.

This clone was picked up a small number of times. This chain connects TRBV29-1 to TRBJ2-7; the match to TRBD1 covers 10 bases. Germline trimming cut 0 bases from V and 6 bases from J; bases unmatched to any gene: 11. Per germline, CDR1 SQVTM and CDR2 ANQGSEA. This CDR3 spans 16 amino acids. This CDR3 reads CSVEDILGTGDLEQYF. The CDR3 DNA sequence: TGCAGCGTTGAAGATATCCTTGGGACAGGGGATCTCGAGCAGTACTTC.

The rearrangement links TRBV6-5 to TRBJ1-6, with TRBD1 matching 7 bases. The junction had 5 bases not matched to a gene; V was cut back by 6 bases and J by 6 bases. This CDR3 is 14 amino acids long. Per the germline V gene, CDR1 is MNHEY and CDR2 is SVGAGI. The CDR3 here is CASRLQGRNSPLHF. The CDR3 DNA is TGTGCCAGCAGGTTACAGGGGCGTAATTCACCCCTCCACTTT.

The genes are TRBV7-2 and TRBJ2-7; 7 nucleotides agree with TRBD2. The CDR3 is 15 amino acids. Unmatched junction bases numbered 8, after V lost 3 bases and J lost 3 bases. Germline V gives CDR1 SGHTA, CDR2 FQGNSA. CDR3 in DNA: TGTGCCAGCAGCTTGTCGAGCGGGAACTACTACGAGCAGTACTTC. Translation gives CASSLSSGNYYEQYF.

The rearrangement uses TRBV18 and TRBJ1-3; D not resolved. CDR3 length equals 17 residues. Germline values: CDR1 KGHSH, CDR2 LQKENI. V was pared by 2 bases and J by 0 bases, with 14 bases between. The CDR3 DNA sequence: TGTGCCAGCTCACCATCGGTCCCCTCGAGCTCTGGAAACACCATATATTTT. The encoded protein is CASSPSVPSSSGNTIYF.

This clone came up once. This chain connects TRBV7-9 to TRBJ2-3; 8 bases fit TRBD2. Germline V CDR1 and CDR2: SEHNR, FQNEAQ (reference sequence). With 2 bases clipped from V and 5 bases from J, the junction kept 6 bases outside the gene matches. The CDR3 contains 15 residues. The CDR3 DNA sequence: TGTGCCAGCAGCTTATCTCGGGGGGGCCGAGATACGCAGTATTTT. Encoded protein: CASSLSRGGRDTQYF.

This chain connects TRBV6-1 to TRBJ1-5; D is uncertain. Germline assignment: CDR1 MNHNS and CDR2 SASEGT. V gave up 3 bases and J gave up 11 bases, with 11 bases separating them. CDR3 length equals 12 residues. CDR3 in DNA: TGTGCCAGCAGTGATCCGATCCAGTCCCAGCATTTT. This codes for CASSDPIQSQHF.

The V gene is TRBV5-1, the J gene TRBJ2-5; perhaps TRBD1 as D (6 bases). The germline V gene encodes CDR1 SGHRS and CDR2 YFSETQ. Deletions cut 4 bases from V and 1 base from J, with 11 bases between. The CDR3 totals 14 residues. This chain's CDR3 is CASSPPDSQETQYF. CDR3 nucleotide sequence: TGCGCCAGCAGCCCTCCGGACAGCCAAGAGACCCAGTACTTC.

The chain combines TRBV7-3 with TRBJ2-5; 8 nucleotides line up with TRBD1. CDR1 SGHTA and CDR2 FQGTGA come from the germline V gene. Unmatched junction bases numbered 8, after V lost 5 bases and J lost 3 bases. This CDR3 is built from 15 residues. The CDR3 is CASSKSRQGKETQYF. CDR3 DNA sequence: TGTGCCAGCAGCAAATCAAGACAGGGGAAAGAGACCCAGTACTTC. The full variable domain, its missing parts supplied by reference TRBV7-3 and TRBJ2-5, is GAGVSQTPSNKVTEKGKYVELRCDPISGHTALYWYRQSLGQGPEFLIYFQGTGAADDSGLPNDRFFAVRPEGSVSTLKIQRTERGDSAVYLCASSKSRQGKETQYFGPGTRLLVL.

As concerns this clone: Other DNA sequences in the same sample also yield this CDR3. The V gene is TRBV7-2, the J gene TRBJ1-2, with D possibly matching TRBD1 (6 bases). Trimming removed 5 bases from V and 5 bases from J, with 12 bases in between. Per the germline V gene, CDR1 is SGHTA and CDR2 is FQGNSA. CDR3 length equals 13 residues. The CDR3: CASSLGQNYGYTF. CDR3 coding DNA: TGTGCCAGCAGCCTAGGACAGAATTATGGCTACACCTTC.

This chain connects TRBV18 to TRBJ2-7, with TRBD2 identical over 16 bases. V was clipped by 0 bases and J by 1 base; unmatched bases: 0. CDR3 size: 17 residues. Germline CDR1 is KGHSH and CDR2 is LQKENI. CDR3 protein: CASSPPGLAGGSYEQYF. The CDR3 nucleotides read TGTGCCAGCTCACCACCGGGACTAGCGGGAGGGTCCTACGAGCAGTACTTC.

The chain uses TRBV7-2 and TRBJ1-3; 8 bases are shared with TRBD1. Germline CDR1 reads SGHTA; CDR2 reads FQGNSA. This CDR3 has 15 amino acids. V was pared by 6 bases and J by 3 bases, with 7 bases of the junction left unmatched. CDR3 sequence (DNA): TGTGCCAGCAGTCGTTTCGGACAGGGTGGAAACACCATATATTTT. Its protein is CASSRFGQGGNTIYF.

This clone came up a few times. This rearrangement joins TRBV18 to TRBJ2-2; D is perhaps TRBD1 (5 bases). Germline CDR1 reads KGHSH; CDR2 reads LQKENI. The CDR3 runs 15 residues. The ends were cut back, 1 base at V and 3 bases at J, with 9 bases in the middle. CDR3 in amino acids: CASSPQDRYTGELFF. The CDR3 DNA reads TGTGCCAGCTCACCACAAGACAGATACACCGGGGAGCTGTTTTTT.

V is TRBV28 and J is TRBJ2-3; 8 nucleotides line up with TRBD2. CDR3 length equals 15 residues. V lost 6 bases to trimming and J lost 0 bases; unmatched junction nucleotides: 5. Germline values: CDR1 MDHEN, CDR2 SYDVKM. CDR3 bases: TGTGCCAGCAGGGGTAGCGGGACTAGCACAGATACGCAGTATTTT. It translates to CASRGSGTSTDTQYF.

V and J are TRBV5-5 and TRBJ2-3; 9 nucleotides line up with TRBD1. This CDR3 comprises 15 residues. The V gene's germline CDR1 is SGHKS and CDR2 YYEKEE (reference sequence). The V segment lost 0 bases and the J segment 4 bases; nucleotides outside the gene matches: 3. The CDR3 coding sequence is TGTGCCAGCAGCTTGGGTGGGACAGGGCCAGATACGCAGTATTTT. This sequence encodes CASSLGGTGPDTQYF.

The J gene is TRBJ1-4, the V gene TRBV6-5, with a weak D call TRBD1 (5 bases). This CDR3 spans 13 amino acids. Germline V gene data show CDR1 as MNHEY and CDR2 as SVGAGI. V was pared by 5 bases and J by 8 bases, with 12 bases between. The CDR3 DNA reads TGTGCCAGCAGTCTTCGGGGGGAGGAAAAACTGTTTTTT. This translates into CASSLRGEEKLFF.

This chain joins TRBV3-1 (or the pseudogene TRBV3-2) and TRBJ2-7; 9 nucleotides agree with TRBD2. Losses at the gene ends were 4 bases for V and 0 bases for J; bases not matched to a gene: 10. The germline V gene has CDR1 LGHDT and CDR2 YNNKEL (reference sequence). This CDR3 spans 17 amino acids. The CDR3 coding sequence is TGTGCCAGCAGCCGAGTGAGACTAGCGGCAAGCTCCTACGAGCAGTACTTC. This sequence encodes CASSRVRLAASSYEQYF.